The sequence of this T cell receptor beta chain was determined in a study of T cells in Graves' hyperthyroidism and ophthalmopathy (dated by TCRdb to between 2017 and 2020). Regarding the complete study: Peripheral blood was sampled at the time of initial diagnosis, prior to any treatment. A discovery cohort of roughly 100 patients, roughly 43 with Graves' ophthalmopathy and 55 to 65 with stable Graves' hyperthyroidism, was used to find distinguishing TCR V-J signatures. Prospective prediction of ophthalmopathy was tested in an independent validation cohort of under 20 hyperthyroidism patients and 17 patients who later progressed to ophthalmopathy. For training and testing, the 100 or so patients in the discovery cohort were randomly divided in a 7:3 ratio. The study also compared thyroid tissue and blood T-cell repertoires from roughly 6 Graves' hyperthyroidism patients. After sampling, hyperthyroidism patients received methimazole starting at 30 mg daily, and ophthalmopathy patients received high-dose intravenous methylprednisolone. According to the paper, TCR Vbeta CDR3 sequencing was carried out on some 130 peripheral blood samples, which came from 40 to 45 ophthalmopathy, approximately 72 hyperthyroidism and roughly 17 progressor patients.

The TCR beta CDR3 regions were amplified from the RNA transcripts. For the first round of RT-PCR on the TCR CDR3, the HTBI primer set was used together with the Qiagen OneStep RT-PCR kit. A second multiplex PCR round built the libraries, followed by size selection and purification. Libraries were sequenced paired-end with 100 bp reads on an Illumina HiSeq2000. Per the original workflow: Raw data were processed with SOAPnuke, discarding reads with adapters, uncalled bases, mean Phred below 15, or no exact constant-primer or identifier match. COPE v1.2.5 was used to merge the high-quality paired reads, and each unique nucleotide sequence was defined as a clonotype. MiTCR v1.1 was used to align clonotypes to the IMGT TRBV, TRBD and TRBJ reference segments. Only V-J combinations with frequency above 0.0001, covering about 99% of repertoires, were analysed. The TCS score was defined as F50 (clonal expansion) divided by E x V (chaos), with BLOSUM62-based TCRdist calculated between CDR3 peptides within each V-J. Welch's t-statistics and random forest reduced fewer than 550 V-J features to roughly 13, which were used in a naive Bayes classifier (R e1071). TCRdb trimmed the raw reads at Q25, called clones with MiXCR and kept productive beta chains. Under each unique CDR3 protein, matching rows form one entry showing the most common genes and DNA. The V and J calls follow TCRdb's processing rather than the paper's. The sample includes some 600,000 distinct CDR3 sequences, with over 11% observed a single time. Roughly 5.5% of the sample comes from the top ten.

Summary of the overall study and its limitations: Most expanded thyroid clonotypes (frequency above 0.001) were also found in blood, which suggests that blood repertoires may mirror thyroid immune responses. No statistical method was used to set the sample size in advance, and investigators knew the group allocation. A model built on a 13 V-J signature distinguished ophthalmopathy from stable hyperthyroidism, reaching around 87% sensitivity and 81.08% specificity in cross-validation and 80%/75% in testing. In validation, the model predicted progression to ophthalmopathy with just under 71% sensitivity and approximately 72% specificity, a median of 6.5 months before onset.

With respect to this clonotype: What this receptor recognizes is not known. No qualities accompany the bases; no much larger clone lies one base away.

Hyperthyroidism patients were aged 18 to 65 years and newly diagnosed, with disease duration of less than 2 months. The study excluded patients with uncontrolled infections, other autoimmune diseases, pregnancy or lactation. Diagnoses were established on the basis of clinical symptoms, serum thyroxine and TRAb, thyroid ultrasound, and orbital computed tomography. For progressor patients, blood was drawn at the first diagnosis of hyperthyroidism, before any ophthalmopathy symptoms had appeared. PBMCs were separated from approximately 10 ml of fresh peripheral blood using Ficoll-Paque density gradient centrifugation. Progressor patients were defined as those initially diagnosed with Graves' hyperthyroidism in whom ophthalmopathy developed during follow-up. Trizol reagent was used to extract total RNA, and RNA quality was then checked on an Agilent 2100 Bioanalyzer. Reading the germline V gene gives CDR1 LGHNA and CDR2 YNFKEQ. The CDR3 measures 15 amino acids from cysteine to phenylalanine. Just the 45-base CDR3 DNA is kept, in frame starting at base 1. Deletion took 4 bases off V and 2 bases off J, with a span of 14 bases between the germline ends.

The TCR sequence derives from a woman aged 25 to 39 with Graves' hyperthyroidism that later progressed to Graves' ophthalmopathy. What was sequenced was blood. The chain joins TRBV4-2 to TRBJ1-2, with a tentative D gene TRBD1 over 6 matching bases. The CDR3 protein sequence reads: CASSPFSGQNYGYTF. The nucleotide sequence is TGTGCCAGCAGCCCCTTTTCAGGACAGAACTATGGCTACACCTTC.